These T cell receptor beta chains were read from a single sample in a study of blood T cell repertoires in COVID-19. The table came from immunoSEQ multiplex PCR; TCRdb's copy has only in-frame clones and leaves some out. The sample holds around 470,000 clones, roughly 89% seen once. The sample consisted of peripheral blood. The receptors shown here come from a man between 18 and 35 years old with COVID-19, enrolled during active disease. CDR3s include the opening cysteine and the closing phenylalanine or tryptophan. Fields, in order: clone size, D gene, V gene, J gene, CDR3 DNA, CDR3 protein. A D gene is named only where the DNA matches it firmly. Some rows have no size entry. The others give once, few or many, or a class for an expanded clone.

clone size: -
D gene: -
V gene: TRBV5-1
J gene: TRBJ2-3
CDR3 DNA: TGCGCCAGCAGCCCGGACTCGACTAGCACAGATACGCAGTATTTT
CDR3 protein: CASSPDSTSTDTQYF

clone size: -
D gene: TRBD2
V gene: TRBV9
J gene: TRBJ2-1
CDR3 DNA: TGTGCCAGCAGCCCGGGCGGGAGTCGCAATGAGCAGTTCTTC
CDR3 protein: CASSPGGSRNEQFF

clone size: -
D gene: TRBD1
V gene: TRBV7-9
J gene: TRBJ2-7
CDR3 DNA: TGTGCCAGCAGCAGTTGGGCAGGGGGCAAAAGTGGAGAGCAGTACTTC
CDR3 protein: CASSSWAGGKSGEQYF

clone size: -
D gene: TRBD1
V gene: TRBV5-6
J gene: TRBJ1-2
CDR3 DNA: TGTGCCAGCAGCAGGGGGCAGACATGGCCTAACTATGGCTACACCTTC
CDR3 protein: CASSRGQTWPNYGYTF

clone size: -
D gene: TRBD1
V gene: TRBV28
J gene: TRBJ2-7
CDR3 DNA: TGTGCCAGCATCACGACAGGGGACTCCTACGAGCAGTACTTC
CDR3 protein: CASITTGDSYEQYF

clone size: -
D gene: TRBD2
V gene: TRBV28
J gene: TRBJ2-1
CDR3 DNA: TGTGCCAGCAGACTAGCGGTCCTTGTGAATGAGCAGTTCTTC
CDR3 protein: CASRLAVLVNEQFF

clone size: -
D gene: TRBD1
V gene: TRBV24-1
J gene: TRBJ2-3
CDR3 DNA: TGTGCCACCAGTGATTGGACAGGGGGCTTTGGGACAGATACGCAGTATTTT
CDR3 protein: CATSDWTGGFGTDTQYF

clone size: -
D gene: -
V gene: TRBV2
J gene: TRBJ2-7
CDR3 DNA: TGTGCCAGCAGTGAAACAGATACCTACGAGCAGTACTTC
CDR3 protein: CASSETDTYEQYF

clone size: -
D gene: -
V gene: TRBV4-2
J gene: TRBJ2-7
CDR3 DNA: TGTGCCAGCAGCCCTCGCCCAGGGGACGAGCAGTACTTC
CDR3 protein: CASSPRPGDEQYF

clone size: -
D gene: TRBD1
V gene: TRBV18
J gene: TRBJ1-2
CDR3 DNA: TGTGCCAGCTCACATGGGACAGGGCCGGACTATGGCTACATCTTC
CDR3 protein: CASSHGTGPDYGYIF

clone size: -
D gene: TRBD1
V gene: TRBV18
J gene: TRBJ2-7
CDR3 DNA: TGTGCCAGCTCACCTTCCGGGACAGTAGGGTACGAGCAGTACTTC
CDR3 protein: CASSPSGTVGYEQYF

clone size: -
D gene: -
V gene: TRBV4-1
J gene: TRBJ1-1
CDR3 DNA: TGCGCCAGCAGCCAAGCTCCAGTGAACACTGAAGCTTTCTTT
CDR3 protein: CASSQAPVNTEAFF

clone size: -
D gene: TRBD2
V gene: TRBV28
J gene: TRBJ2-1
CDR3 DNA: TGTGCCAGCACCCTAAGCGGGAGAGCCTCCTACAATGAGCAGTTCTTC
CDR3 protein: CASTLSGRASYNEQFF

clone size: -
D gene: -
V gene: TRBV5-1
J gene: TRBJ1-4
CDR3 DNA: TGCGCCAGCAGCTTCAGCGGGTCAACTAATGAAAAACTGTTTTTT
CDR3 protein: CASSFSGSTNEKLFF

clone size: -
D gene: -
V gene: TRBV7-9
J gene: TRBJ2-5
CDR3 DNA: TGTGCCAGCAGCTTAGGACTGTCCCAAGAGACCCAGTACTTC
CDR3 protein: CASSLGLSQETQYF

clone size: once
D gene: TRBD2
V gene: TRBV11-3
J gene: TRBJ2-1
CDR3 DNA: TGTGCCAGCAGCTTAGAAGGGTGGCTAGCGGGAGTAAATGAGCAGTTCTTC
CDR3 protein: CASSLEGWLAGVNEQFF

clone size: -
D gene: -
V gene: TRBV19
J gene: TRBJ1-6
CDR3 DNA: TGTGCCAGTAGTATGATCTGGACAGATAATTCACCCCTCCACTTT
CDR3 protein: CASSMIWTDNSPLHF

clone size: -
D gene: -
V gene: TRBV7-9
J gene: TRBJ1-4
CDR3 DNA: TGTGCCAGCAGCTTAGGGCTTGGACAGGAAAAACTGTTTTTT
CDR3 protein: CASSLGLGQEKLFF

clone size: -
D gene: -
V gene: TRBV7-6
J gene: TRBJ2-3
CDR3 DNA: TGTGCCAGCAGCTTGGGGTCGGGAATCCGTGCGGATACGCAGTATTTT
CDR3 protein: CASSLGSGIRADTQYF

clone size: -
D gene: -
V gene: TRBV2
J gene: TRBJ1-5
CDR3 DNA: TGTGCCAGCAGCGACTCCCCGGGCAATCAGCCCCAGCATTTT
CDR3 protein: CASSDSPGNQPQHF

clone size: once
D gene: -
V gene: TRBV10-1
J gene: TRBJ1-1
CDR3 DNA: TGCGCCAGCAGTGAGTCGATTGGCATGAACACTGAAGCTTTCTTT
CDR3 protein: CASSESIGMNTEAFF

clone size: -
D gene: TRBD1
V gene: TRBV14
J gene: TRBJ1-6
CDR3 DNA: TGTGCCAGCAGCCCCGGGACAGTAGGAAATTCACCCCTCCACTTT
CDR3 protein: CASSPGTVGNSPLHF